This T cell receptor beta chain derives from a study of blood T cell repertoires in COVID-19. Study information: PBMCs, B-cell-depleted T cells, or T cells provided the cDNA or gDNA that made up the material.

This CDR3 has 16 amino acids. V lost 0 bases and J lost 3; bases outside the gene matches: 1. CDR1 ENHRY and CDR2 SYGVKD come from the germline V gene. The sample holds a few counts of this clone. Sequenced by immunoSEQ multiplex PCR; TCRdb stores in-frame clones only, minus some. The data show approximately 110,000 clones, with 65% to 80% seen just once and 20% to 25% held by the top ten. The chain combines TRBV10-3 with TRBJ1-6; 8 bases fit TRBD1. This clonotype was obtained from a man between 70 and 80 years old with active or convalescent COVID-19. Sequenced sample: peripheral blood. The DNA for the CDR3 is TGTGCCATCAGTGAGTCTGGGACAGGCTATAATTCACCCCTCCACTTT. This encodes CAISESGTGYNSPLHF.